This is a list of T cell receptor beta chains from one sample in a study of blood T cell repertoires in COVID-19. Clones were read by immunoSEQ multiplex PCR, and TCRdb kept only the in-frame ones, dropping some. This table holds roughly 220,000 clones, 84% found once. Specimen: peripheral blood. The receptors were sampled from a young man with active or convalescent COVID-19. Both conserved end residues are part of each CDR3. The order of the fields is J gene, clone size, D gene, V gene, CDR3 DNA, CDR3 protein. D genes are given only for firm matches. Clone size, where shown, is once, few, many, or a class for clones that have expanded.

j_call: TRBJ1-5; clone_size: few; d_call: .; v_call: TRBV6-1; cdr3_nt: TGTGCCAGCAGTGAAGACAGTCACCATAGCAATCAGCCCCAGCATTTT; cdr3_aa: CASSEDSHHSNQPQHF
j_call: TRBJ2-3; clone_size: .; d_call: TRBD2; v_call: TRBV4-3; cdr3_nt: TGCGCCAGCAGCCAAGAAAAGATCGAGTTAGCGGGAGGTAGCACAGATACGCAGTATTTT; cdr3_aa: CASSQEKIELAGGSTDTQYF
j_call: TRBJ2-3; clone_size: .; d_call: TRBD2; v_call: TRBV9; cdr3_nt: TGTGCCAGCAGCGCCATGACTAGCGGGGGCACAGATACGCAGTATTTT; cdr3_aa: CASSAMTSGGTDTQYF
j_call: TRBJ2-1; clone_size: few; d_call: TRBD2; v_call: TRBV6-5; cdr3_nt: TGTGCCAGCAGCGAGCGGGGGGCCTCCTACAATGAGCAGTTCTTC; cdr3_aa: CASSERGASYNEQFF
j_call: TRBJ2-1; clone_size: .; d_call: .; v_call: TRBV4-2; cdr3_nt: TGTGCCAGCAGCCAAGATAGGGAGCAATACAATGAGCAGTTCTTC; cdr3_aa: CASSQDREQYNEQFF
j_call: TRBJ2-2; clone_size: .; d_call: TRBD2; v_call: TRBV11-3; cdr3_nt: TGTGCCAGCAGCCCGGGGGGTGTGAGCACCGGGGAGCTGTTTTTT; cdr3_aa: CASSPGGVSTGELFF
j_call: TRBJ1-1; clone_size: many; d_call: .; v_call: TRBV6-4; cdr3_nt: TGTGCCAGCAGTCCGAGGGGGGGAGATGGAACTGAAGCTTTCTTT; cdr3_aa: CASSPRGGDGTEAFF
j_call: TRBJ2-2; clone_size: .; d_call: .; v_call: TRBV9; cdr3_nt: TGTGCCAGCAGCGGAGGGTATCTCAACACCGGGGAGCTGTTTTTT; cdr3_aa: CASSGGYLNTGELFF
j_call: TRBJ2-7; clone_size: few; d_call: TRBD2; v_call: TRBV12-3/TRBV12-4; cdr3_nt: TGTGCCAGCATGCGGGGGGAATACGAGCAGTACTTC; cdr3_aa: CASMRGEYEQYF
j_call: TRBJ1-2; clone_size: .; d_call: .; v_call: TRBV29-1; cdr3_nt: TGCAGCGTTGGGGCAGCGGTCTATGGCTACACCTTC; cdr3_aa: CSVGAAVYGYTF
j_call: TRBJ2-7; clone_size: few; d_call: TRBD1; v_call: TRBV6-5; cdr3_nt: TGTGCCAGCAGTTCGACAGGGAACGAGCAGTACTTC; cdr3_aa: CASSSTGNEQYF
j_call: TRBJ2-1; clone_size: .; d_call: TRBD1; v_call: TRBV27; cdr3_nt: TGTGCCACCGTAGGGACCGGGACAGGGGCCTACAATGAGCAGTTCTTC; cdr3_aa: CATVGTGTGAYNEQFF
j_call: TRBJ1-1; clone_size: .; d_call: TRBD1; v_call: TRBV28; cdr3_nt: TGTGCCAGCAGCCACCTAAAGGACAGGGTGAAAACTGAAGCTTTCTTT; cdr3_aa: CASSHLKDRVKTEAFF
j_call: TRBJ2-3; clone_size: .; d_call: .; v_call: TRBV5-5; cdr3_nt: TGTGCCAGCAGCTTAACCTTACAGGTTAGCACAGATACGCAGTATTTT; cdr3_aa: CASSLTLQVSTDTQYF
j_call: TRBJ1-2; clone_size: .; d_call: .; v_call: TRBV5-6; cdr3_nt: TGTGCCAGCAGCCCCAGACAGAACTATGGCTACACCTTC; cdr3_aa: CASSPRQNYGYTF
j_call: TRBJ2-3; clone_size: .; d_call: .; v_call: TRBV29-1; cdr3_nt: TGCAGTGGTGCGCTGGGCGATACGCAGTATTTT; cdr3_aa: CSGALGDTQYF
j_call: TRBJ2-4; clone_size: .; d_call: .; v_call: TRBV7-9; cdr3_nt: TGTGCCAGCAGCTTAGTTCCAGGGGACATTCAGTACTTC; cdr3_aa: CASSLVPGDIQYF
j_call: TRBJ2-2; clone_size: .; d_call: TRBD1; v_call: TRBV24-1; cdr3_nt: TGTGCCACCAGTGATTTGAGGACAGGGCCCTTGAACACCGGGGAGCTGTTTTTT; cdr3_aa: CATSDLRTGPLNTGELFF
j_call: TRBJ2-1; clone_size: .; d_call: TRBD2; v_call: TRBV7-9; cdr3_nt: TGTGCCAGCAGCCCGACGGGCCTCCGGGGGGAGGAGCAGTTCTTC; cdr3_aa: CASSPTGLRGEEQFF